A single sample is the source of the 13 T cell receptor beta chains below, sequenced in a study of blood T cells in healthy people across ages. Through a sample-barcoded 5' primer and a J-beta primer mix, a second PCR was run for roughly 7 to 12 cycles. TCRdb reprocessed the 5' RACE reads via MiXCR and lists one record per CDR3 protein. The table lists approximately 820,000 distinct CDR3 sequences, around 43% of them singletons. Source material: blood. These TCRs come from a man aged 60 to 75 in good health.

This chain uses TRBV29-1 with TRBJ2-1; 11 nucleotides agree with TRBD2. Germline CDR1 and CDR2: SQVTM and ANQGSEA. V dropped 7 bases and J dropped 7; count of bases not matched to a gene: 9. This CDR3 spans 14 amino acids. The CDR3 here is CSAILAGVDNEQFF. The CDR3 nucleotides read TGCAGCGCGATACTAGCGGGAGTTGATAATGAGCAGTTCTTC.

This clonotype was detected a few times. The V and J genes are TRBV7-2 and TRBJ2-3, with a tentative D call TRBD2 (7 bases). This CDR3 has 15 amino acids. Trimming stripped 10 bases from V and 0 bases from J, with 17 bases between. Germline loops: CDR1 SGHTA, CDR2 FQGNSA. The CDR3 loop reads CATRAGAGSTDTQYF. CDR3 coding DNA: TGTGCCACCCGGGCGGGGGCAGGAAGCACAGATACGCAGTATTTT.

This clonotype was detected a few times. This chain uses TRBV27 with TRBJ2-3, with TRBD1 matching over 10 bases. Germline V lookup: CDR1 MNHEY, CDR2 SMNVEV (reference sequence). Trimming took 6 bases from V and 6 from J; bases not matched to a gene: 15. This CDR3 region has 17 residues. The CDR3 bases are TGTGCCAGCAGCCGATTCCTTCGACAGGGGGCGGGGGATACGCAGTATTTT. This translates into CASSRFLRQGAGDTQYF.

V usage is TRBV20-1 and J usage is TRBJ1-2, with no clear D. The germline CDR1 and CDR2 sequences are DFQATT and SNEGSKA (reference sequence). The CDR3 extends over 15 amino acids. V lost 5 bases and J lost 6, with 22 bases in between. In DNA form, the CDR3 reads TGCAGTGCTGAAACCCGGACGCGGATAAAAGATGGCTACACCTTC. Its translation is CSAETRTRIKDGYTF.

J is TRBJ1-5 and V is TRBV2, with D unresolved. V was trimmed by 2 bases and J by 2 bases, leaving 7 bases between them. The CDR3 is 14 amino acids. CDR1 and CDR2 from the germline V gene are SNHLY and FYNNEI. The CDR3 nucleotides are TGTGCCAGCAGTGAACTAGTGGGCAATCAGCCCCAGCATTTT. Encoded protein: CASSELVGNQPQHF.

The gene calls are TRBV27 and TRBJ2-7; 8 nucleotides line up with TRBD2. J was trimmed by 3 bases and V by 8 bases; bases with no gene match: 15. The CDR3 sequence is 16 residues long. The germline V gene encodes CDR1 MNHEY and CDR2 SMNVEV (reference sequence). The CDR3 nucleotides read TGTGCCAGCTCCAGACAGCCGGGACTAGTGGTCTACGAGCAGTACTTC. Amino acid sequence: CASSRQPGLVVYEQYF.

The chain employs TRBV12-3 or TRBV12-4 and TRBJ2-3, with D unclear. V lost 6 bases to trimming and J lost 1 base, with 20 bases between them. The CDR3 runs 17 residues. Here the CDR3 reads CASSRKTGRVGTDTQYF. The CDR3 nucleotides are TGTGCCAGCAGCCGAAAAACGGGCAGAGTCGGCACAGATACGCAGTATTTT.

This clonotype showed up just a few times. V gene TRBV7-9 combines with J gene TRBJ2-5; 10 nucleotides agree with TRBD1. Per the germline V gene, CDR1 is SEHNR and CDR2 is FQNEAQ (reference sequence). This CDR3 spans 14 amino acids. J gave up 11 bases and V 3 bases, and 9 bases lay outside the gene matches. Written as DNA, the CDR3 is TGTGCCAGCAGCTTGTGGGACAGGGGAGGAGAGCAGTACTTC. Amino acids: CASSLWDRGGEQYF.

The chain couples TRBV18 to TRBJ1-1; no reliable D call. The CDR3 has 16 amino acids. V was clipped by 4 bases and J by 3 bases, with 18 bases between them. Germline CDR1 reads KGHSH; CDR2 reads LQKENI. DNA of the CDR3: TGTGCCAGCTCACGACTTGGAGGTGTGGGTCACACTGAAGCTTTCTTT. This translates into CASSRLGGVGHTEAFF.

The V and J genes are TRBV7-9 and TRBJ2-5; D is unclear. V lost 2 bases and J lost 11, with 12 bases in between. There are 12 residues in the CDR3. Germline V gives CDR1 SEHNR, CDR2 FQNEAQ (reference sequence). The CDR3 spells CASSLSVGEQYF. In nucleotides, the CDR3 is TGTGCCAGCAGCTTATCGGTTGGAGAGCAGTACTTC.

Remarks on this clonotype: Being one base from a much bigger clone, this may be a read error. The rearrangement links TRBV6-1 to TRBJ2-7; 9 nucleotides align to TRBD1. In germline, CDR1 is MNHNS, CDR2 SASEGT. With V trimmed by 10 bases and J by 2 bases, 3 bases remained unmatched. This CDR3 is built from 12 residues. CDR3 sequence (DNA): TGTGCCATCAGACAGGGGGCCTACGAGCAGTACTTC. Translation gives CAIRQGAYEQYF.

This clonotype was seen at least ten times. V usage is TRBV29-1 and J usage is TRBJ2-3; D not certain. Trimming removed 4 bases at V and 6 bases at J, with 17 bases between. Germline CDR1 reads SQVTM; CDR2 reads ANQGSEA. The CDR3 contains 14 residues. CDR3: CSVGAFNNGDTQYF. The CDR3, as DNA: TGCAGCGTTGGCGCATTTAACAACGGGGATACGCAGTATTTT.

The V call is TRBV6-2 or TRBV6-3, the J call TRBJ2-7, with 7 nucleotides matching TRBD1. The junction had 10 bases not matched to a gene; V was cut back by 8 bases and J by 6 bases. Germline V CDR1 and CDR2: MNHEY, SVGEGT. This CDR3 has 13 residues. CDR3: CASGQVLLREQYF. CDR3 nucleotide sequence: TGTGCCAGCGGACAGGTTCTCTTACGCGAGCAGTACTTC.